A single sample is the source of the 18 T cell receptor beta chains below, sequenced in a study of blood T cells in healthy people across ages. Combining a sample-barcoded 5' primer with a J-beta primer mix, a second PCR ran for about 7 to 11 cycles. TCRdb re-derived calls from the 5' RACE reads in MiXCR, one entry per CDR3 protein. The table shows fewer than 2,000,000 distinct CDR3 sequences, with about two fifths occurring only once. The material sequenced was blood. The receptors were gathered from a human donor in good health.

The chain uses TRBV2 and TRBJ2-4, with a tentative D call TRBD2 (6 bases). The germline V gene encodes CDR1 SNHLY and CDR2 FYNNEI. V was shortened by 4 bases and J by 9 bases, with 10 bases between the two germline ends. This CDR3 region has 12 residues. The CDR3 bases are TGTGCCAGCAGTGGTCTGGGGGGCATTCAGTACTTC. Its translation is CASSGLGGIQYF.

V usage is TRBV5-8 and J usage is TRBJ2-3, with D perhaps matching TRBD1 (6 bases). V lost 3 bases and J lost 0, with 17 bases in between. Germline CDR1 SGHTS, CDR2 YDEGEE. The CDR3 is 17 residues long. The CDR3 DNA sequence: TGTGCCAGCAGCTGGGAGCCCCGGACAGCAAGCACAGATACGCAGTATTTT. Its protein is CASSWEPRTASTDTQYF. Filled out from reference TRBV5-8 and TRBJ2-3, the complete variable domain reads EAGVTQSPTHLIKTRGQQATLRCSPISGHTSVYWYQQALGLGLQFLLWYDEGEERNRGNFPPRFSGRQFPNYSSELNVNALELEDSALYLCASSWEPRTASTDTQYFGPGTRLTVL.

This chain uses TRBV7-8 with TRBJ2-3; 10 positions agree with TRBD2. Germline CDR1 and CDR2: SGHVS and FQNEAQ. The CDR3 extends over 16 amino acids. Trimming at V came to 4 bases and at J to 1 base, leaving 5 bases not matched to a gene. Written as DNA, the CDR3 is TGTGCCAGCAGCTCCTGGGGGACTAGCGGCACAGATACGCAGTATTTT. This gives the protein CASSSWGTSGTDTQYF. Using reference TRBV7-8 and TRBJ2-3 for the parts outside the CDR3, the full variable domain is GAGVSQSPRYKVAKRGQDVALRCDPISGHVSLFWYQQALGQGPEFLTYFQNEAQLDKSGLPSDRFFAERPEGSVSTLKIQRTQQEDSAVYLCASSSWGTSGTDTQYFGPGTRLTVL.

This clonotype was counted ten times or more. The chain links TRBV5-1 to TRBJ2-1; possible D gene TRBD1, 5 bases. Germline V gene lookup returns CDR1 SGHRS and CDR2 YFSETQ. V was cut by 0 bases and J by 0 bases, with 7 bases left in between. The CDR3 has 15 residues. The CDR3 DNA reads as TGCGCCAGCAGCTTGGAAGACAGCTCCTACAATGAGCAGTTCTTC. Translated: CASSLEDSSYNEQFF.

This chain connects TRBV18 to TRBJ1-1, with 7 bases aligning to TRBD1. The junction had 4 bases not matched to a gene; V was cut back by 0 bases and J by 6 bases. Germline assignment: CDR1 KGHSH and CDR2 LQKENI. The CDR3 contains 14 residues. The DNA for the CDR3 is TGTGCCAGCTCACCACCGACAGGGAAGGCTGAAGCTTTCTTT. Translated: CASSPPTGKAEAFF.

This clonotype has a handful of counts. This chain joins TRBV29-1 and TRBJ2-1; 7 bases map to TRBD1. This CDR3 is built from 13 residues. CDR1 is SQVTM, CDR2 ANQGSEA, per germline. CDR3 in amino acids: CIYLPGQSDEQFF. The CDR3 DNA reads TGCATCTACTTACCGGGACAGAGCGATGAGCAGTTCTTC.

This chain links TRBV6-2 or TRBV6-3 with TRBJ2-2; TRBD1 or TRBD2 may be the D gene (5 bases each). This CDR3 has 14 residues. Deletions cut 2 bases from V and 3 bases from J, with 7 bases between. Germline CDR1 is MNHEY and CDR2 is SVGEGT. The CDR3: CASSYRDHTGELFF. The CDR3 coding sequence is TGTGCCAGCAGTTACAGGGACCACACCGGGGAGCTGTTTTTT.

The chain is built from TRBV4-3 and TRBJ2-4; 8 nucleotides line up with TRBD1. The J call is uncertain, as TRBJ2-7 better fits the DNA end. The CDR3 totals 15 residues. CDR1 LGHNA and CDR2 YSLEER come from the germline V gene. In DNA, the CDR3 is TGCGCCAGCAGCCAAGAACGGACAGGGAGCCACGAGCAGTACTTC. Translation: CASSQERTGSHEQYF.

The chain couples TRBV2 to TRBJ1-5; D ambiguous. Trimming removed 4 bases at V and 5 bases at J, with 15 bases between. The CDR3 runs 15 residues. CDR1 and CDR2 (germline): SNHLY, FYNNEI. The CDR3 region has the DNA TGTGCCAGCAGTGGGGTCGATGATCTTCATCAGCCCCAGCATTTT. Its protein is CASSGVDDLHQPQHF.

The rearrangement uses TRBV20-1 and TRBJ2-3; D may correspond to TRBD1 or TRBD2 (7 bases each). Per germline, CDR1 DFQATT and CDR2 SNEGSKA (reference sequence). Trimming removed 6 bases at V and 2 bases at J, with 21 bases between. The CDR3 is 16 amino acids. CDR3 in DNA: TGCAGTGCCGTCAGGGGGGGCAGGACCCTCACAGATACGCAGTATTTT. It yields the protein CSAVRGGRTLTDTQYF.

This clonotype turned up a few times. The chain combines TRBV6-5 with TRBJ1-4; 7 bases are shared with TRBD1. The CDR3 length is 12 residues. Germline trimming cut 10 bases from V and 5 bases from J; bases unmatched to any gene: 4. Germline values: CDR1 MNHEY, CDR2 SVGAGI. CDR3 sequence: CATKTGNEKLFF. CDR3 in DNA: TGTGCCACGAAGACAGGGAATGAAAAACTGTTTTTT.

The chain is built from TRBV20-1 and TRBJ1-5; 10 bases agree with TRBD1. The length of the CDR3 is 16 residues. The ends lost 3 bases at V and 3 bases at J; junction bases unmatched: 8. CDR1 is DFQATT and CDR2 is SNEGSKA in the germline V gene (reference sequence). This chain's CDR3 is CSASTRQGAYNQPQHF. The CDR3 DNA follows: TGCAGTGCTAGTACCCGACAGGGGGCTTACAATCAGCCCCAGCATTTT.

V and J are TRBV7-8 and TRBJ2-6; TRBD2 matches 7 bases. CDR1 is SGHVS, CDR2 FQNEAQ, per germline. The CDR3 sequence is 18 residues long. V lost 5 bases, J lost 1 base, and 11 bases stayed unmatched. The CDR3 DNA sequence: TGTGCCAGCAGCCCGGGGGGTAGGGCAACTTCTGGGGCCAACGTCCTGACTTTC. This gives the protein CASSPGGRATSGANVLTF.

This clonotype was detected a few times. This rearrangement joins TRBV9 to TRBJ2-3; 9 bases match TRBD2. The CDR3 loop spans 17 amino acids. J lost 5 bases, V lost 0 bases, and 10 bases had no gene match. Germline CDR1 SGDLS, CDR2 YYNGEE. CDR3 DNA: TGTGCCAGCAGCGTAGGGAGCGGGGGGTACAGAGTAGATACGCAGTATTTT. Residues: CASSVGSGGYRVDTQYF.

This clonotype showed up just a few times. This chain joins TRBV7-2 and TRBJ1-4; D not resolved. The germline CDR1 and CDR2 sequences are SGHTA and FQGNSA. Deletions cut 2 bases from V and 8 bases from J, with 6 bases between. The CDR3 is 12 residues long. CDR3 nucleotides: TGTGCCAGCAGCTTATTCGCCGAAAAACTGTTTTTT. Its translation is CASSLFAEKLFF.

This clonotype was seen at least ten times. The chain links TRBV4-1 to TRBJ2-1, with 11 positions matching TRBD2. V lost 8 bases, J lost 5 bases, and 8 bases stayed unmatched. This CDR3 region has 15 residues. Per the germline V gene, CDR1 is MGHRA and CDR2 is YSYEKL. In nucleotides, the CDR3 is TGCGCCAGCGCGCCGGGACTAGCGGAGGACAATGAGCAGTTCTTC. Translated: CASAPGLAEDNEQFF.

This clonotype appeared many times. The chain couples TRBV29-1 to TRBJ2-5; D remains ambiguous. The CDR3 totals 13 residues. The V end was cut by 6 bases, the J end by 2 bases, with 13 bases between. Germline V gene data show CDR1 as SQVTM and CDR2 as ANQGSEA. The CDR3 region is CSVASVGQETQYF. The CDR3 DNA sequence: TGCAGCGTGGCGAGTGTGGGGCAAGAGACCCAGTACTTC.

This clonotype was detected a few times. The rearrangement joins TRBV28 to TRBJ2-7; a weak D match, TRBD1 (6 bases). This CDR3 is 14 amino acids long. Trimming removed 6 bases from V and 1 base from J, with 13 bases in between. The germline gives CDR1 MDHEN, CDR2 SYDVKM. CDR3 in DNA: TGTGCCAGCAGCCCCCACAGGGAATCCTACGAGCAGTACTTC. It translates to CASSPHRESYEQYF.